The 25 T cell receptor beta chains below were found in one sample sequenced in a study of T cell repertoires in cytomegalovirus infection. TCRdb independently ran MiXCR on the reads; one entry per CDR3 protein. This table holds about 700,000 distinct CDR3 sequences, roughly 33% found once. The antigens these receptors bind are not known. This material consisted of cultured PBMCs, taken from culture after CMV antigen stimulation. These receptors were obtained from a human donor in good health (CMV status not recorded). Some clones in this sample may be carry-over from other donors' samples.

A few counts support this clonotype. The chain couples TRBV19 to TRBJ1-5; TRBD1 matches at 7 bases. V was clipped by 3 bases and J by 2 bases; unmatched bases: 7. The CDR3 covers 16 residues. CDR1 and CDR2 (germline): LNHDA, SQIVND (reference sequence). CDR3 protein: CASSMETGKGNQPQHF. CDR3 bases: TGTGCCAGTAGTATGGAGACAGGGAAGGGCAATCAGCCCCAGCATTTT.

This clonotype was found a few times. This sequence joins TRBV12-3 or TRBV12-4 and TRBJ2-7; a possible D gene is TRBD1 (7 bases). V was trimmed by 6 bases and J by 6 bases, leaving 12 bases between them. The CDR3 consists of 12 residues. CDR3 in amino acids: CASSSGGIEQYF. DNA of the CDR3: TGTGCCAGCAGCTCAGGGGGGATCGAGCAGTACTTC.

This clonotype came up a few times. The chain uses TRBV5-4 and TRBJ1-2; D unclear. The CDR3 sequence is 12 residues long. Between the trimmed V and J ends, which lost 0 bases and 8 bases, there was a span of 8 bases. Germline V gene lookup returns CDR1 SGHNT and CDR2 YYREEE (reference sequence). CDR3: CASSLAEGGYTF. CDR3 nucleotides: TGTGCCAGCAGCTTGGCGGAAGGCGGCTACACCTTC.

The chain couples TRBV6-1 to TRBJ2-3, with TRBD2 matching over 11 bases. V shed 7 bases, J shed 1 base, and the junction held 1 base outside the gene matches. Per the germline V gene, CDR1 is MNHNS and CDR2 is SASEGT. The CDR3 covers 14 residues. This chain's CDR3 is CASKTSGGTDTQYF. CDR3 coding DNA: TGTGCCAGCAAGACTAGCGGGGGCACAGATACGCAGTATTTT.

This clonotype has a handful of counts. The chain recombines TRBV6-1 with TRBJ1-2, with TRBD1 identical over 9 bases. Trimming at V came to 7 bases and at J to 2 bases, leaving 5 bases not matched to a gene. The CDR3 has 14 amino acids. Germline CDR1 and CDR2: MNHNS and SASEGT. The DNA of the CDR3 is TGTGCCAGCAATAGACAGGGGGGAAACTATGGCTACACCTTC. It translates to CASNRQGGNYGYTF.

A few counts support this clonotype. Here the CDR3 DNA reads TGTGCCAGCACTCTAGACGGGACAGTTCAGCCCCAGCATTTT. Its protein is CASTLDGTVQPQHF. The rearrangement links TRBV12-3 or TRBV12-4 to TRBJ1-5; 7 bases line up with TRBD1. The length of the CDR3 is 14 residues. Trimming took 7 bases from V and 6 from J; bases not matched to a gene: 9.

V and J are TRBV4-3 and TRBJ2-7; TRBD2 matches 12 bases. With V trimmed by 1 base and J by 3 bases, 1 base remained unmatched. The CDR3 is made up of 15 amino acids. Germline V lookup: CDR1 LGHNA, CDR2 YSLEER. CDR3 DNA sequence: TGCGCCAGCAGCCAAGGGACTAGCGGGATCTACGAGCAGTACTTC. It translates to CASSQGTSGIYEQYF.

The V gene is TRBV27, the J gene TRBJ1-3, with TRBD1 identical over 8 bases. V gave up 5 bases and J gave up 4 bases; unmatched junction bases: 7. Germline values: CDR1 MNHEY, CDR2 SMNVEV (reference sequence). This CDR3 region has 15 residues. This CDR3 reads CASSPYRGSGNTIYF. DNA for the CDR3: TGTGCCAGCAGTCCGTACAGGGGGTCGGGAAACACCATATATTTT.

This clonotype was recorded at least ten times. CDR3 nucleotide sequence: TGTGCCAGCAGCGGCGGGAGTCCGCCCTACGAGCAGTACTTC. This sequence encodes CASSGGSPPYEQYF. V is TRBV7-2 and J is TRBJ2-7, with 7 bases that match TRBD2. J was trimmed by 2 bases and V by 5 bases; bases with no gene match: 6. CDR3 size: 14 residues. CDR1 is SGHTA, CDR2 FQGNSA, per germline.

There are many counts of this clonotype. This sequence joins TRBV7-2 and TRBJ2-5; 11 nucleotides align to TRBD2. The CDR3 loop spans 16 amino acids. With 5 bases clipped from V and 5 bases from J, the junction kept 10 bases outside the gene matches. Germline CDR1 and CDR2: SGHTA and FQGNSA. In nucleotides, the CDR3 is TGTGCCAGCAGCCTTAGCGGGAGGGTGGGGGTGGAGACCCAGTACTTC. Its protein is CASSLSGRVGVETQYF.

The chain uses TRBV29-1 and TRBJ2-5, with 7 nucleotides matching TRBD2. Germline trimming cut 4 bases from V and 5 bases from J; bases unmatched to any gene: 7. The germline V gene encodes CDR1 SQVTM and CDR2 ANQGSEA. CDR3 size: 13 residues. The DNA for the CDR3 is TGCAGCGTTGCCGGGGGGTTGGGGGAGACCCAGTACTTC. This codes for CSVAGGLGETQYF. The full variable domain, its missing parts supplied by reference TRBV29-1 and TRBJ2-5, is SAVISQKPSRDICQRGTSLTIQCQVDSQVTMMFWYRQQPGQSLTLIATANQGSEATYESGFVIDKFPISRPNLTFSTLTVSNMSPEDSSIYLCSVAGGLGETQYFGPGTRLLVL.

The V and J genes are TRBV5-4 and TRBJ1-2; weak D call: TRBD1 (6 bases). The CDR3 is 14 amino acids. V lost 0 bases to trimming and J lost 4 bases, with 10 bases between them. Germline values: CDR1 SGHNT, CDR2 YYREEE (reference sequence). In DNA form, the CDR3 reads TGTGCCAGCAGCTTGGAGGGGGTAGCCTATGGCTACACCTTC. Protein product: CASSLEGVAYGYTF.

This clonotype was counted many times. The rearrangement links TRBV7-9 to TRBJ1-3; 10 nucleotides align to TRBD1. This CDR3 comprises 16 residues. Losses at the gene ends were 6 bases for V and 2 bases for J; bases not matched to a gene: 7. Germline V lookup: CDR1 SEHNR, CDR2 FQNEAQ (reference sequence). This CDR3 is CASRRQGAGAGNTIYF. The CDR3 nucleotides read TGTGCCAGCAGACGACAGGGGGCAGGCGCTGGAAACACCATATATTTT.

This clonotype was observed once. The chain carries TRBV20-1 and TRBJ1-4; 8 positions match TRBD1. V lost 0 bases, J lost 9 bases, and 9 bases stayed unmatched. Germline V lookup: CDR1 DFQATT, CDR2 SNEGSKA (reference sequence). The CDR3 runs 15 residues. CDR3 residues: CSAREQRTGSQKLFF. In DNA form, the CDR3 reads TGCAGTGCTAGAGAGCAGAGGACAGGGAGTCAAAAACTGTTTTTT.

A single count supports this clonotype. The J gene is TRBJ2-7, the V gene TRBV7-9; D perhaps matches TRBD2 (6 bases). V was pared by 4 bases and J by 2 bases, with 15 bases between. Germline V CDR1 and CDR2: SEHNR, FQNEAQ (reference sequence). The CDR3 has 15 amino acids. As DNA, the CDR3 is TGTGCCAGCAGCTCAACGGGACTCGCGCCCTACGAGCAGTACTTC. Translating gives CASSSTGLAPYEQYF.

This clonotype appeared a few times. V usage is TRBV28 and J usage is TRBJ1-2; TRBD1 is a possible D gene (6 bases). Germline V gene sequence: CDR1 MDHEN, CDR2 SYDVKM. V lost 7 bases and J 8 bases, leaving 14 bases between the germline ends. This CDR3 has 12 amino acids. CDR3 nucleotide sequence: TGTGCCAGCACGGACAGACTTAACGGCTACACCTTC. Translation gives CASTDRLNGYTF.

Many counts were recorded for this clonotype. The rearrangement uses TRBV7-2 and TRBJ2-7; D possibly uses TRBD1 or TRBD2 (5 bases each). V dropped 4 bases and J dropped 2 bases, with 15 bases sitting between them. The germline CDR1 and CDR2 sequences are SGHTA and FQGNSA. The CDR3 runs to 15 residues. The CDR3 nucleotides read TGTGCCAGCAGCTACGCGGCAGGGAGTCCCTACGAGCAGTACTTC. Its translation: CASSYAAGSPYEQYF. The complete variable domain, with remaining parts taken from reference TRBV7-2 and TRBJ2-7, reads GAGVSQSPSNKVTEKGKDVELRCDPISGHTALYWYRQSLGQGLEFLIYFQGNSAPDKSGLPSDRFSAERTGGSVSTLTIQRTQQEDSAVYLCASSYAAGSPYEQYFGPGTRLTVT.

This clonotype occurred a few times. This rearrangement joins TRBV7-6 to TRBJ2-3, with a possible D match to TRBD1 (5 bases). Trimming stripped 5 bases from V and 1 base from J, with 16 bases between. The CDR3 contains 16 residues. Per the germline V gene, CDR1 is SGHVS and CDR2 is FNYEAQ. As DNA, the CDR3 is TGTGCCAGCAGCCAGGGAATTCGGTTCGGCACAGATACGCAGTATTTT. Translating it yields CASSQGIRFGTDTQYF.

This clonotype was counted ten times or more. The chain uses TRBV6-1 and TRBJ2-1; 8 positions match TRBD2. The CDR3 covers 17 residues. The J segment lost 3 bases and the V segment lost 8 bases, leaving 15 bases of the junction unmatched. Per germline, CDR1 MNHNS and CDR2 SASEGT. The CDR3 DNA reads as TGTGCCAGCTCATACCTGACTCCGGGGGGGAACTACAATGAGCAGTTCTTC. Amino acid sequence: CASSYLTPGGNYNEQFF.

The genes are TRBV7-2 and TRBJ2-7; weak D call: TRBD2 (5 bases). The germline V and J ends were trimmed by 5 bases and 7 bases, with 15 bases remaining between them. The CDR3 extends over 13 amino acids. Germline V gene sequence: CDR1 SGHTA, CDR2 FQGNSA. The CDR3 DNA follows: TGTGCCAGCAGCATGGCCACAAGGAGGGAGCAGTACTTC. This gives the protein CASSMATRREQYF.

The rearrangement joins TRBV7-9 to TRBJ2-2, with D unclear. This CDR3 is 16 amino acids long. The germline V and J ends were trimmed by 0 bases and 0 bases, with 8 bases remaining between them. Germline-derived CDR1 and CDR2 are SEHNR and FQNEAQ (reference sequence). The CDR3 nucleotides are TGTGCCAGCAGCTTAGCCCCACCTGCGAACACCGGGGAGCTGTTTTTT. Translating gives CASSLAPPANTGELFF.

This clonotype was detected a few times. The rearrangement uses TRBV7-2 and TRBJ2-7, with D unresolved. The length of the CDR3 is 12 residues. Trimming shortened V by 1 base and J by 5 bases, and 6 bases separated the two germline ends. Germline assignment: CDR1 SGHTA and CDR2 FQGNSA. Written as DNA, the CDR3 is TGTGCCAGCAGCTTAGAGTTGGACGAGCAGTACTTC. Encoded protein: CASSLELDEQYF. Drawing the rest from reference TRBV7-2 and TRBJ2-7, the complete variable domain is GAGVSQSPSNKVTEKGKDVELRCDPISGHTALYWYRQSLGQGLEFLIYFQGNSAPDKSGLPSDRFSAERTGGSVSTLTIQRTQQEDSAVYLCASSLELDEQYFGPGTRLTVT.

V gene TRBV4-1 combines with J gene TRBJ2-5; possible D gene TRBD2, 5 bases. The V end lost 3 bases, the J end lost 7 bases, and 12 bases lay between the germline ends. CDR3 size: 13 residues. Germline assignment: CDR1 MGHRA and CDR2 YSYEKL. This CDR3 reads CASSQPPRGTQYF. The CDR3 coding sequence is TGCGCCAGCAGCCAGCCCCCCCGGGGGACCCAGTACTTC.

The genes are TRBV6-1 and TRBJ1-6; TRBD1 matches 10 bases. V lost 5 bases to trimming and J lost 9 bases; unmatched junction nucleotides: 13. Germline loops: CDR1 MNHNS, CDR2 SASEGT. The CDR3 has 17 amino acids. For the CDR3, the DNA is TGTGCCAGCAGTCCTAGGACAGGGGGTTCGGTCCGTTCACCCCTCCACTTT. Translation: CASSPRTGGSVRSPLHF.

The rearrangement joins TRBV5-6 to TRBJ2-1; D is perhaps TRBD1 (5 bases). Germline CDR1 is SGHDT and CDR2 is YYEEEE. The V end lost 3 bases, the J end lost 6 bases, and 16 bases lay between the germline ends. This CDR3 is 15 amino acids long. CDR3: CASSYAYDSPNEQFF. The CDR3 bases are TGTGCCAGCAGCTACGCTTACGACAGCCCCAATGAGCAGTTCTTC.